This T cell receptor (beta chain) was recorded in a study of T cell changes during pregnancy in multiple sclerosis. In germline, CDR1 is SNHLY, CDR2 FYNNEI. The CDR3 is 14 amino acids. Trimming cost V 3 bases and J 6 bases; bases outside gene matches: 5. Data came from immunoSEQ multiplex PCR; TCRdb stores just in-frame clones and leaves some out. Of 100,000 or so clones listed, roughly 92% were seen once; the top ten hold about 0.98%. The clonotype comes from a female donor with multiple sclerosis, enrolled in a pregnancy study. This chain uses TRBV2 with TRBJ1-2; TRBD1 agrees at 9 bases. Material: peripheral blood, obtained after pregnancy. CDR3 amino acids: CASSDDRGVNGYTF. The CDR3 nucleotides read TGTGCCAGCAGTGATGACAGGGGGGTGAATGGCTACACCTTC.